This T cell receptor beta chain was observed in a study of shared clonotypes between healthy human individuals. Whole-study findings and limits: Among four donors, approximately 5% of naive CD4 clonotypes were found in common.

Of note for this clone: Its cognate antigen is unknown.

Measured with immunoSEQ multiplex PCR; TCRdb has only the in-frame clones, and not every one. The table has approximately 980,000 clones, more than 75% seen once. Sequenced material: memory CD4+ T cells sorted from blood. Subset indicated: CD45RA-negative fraction. This clonotype was sampled from a man between 18 and 35 years old in good health.

Here the CDR3 reads CASSWGPNEKLFF. CDR3 sequence (DNA): TGTGCCAGCAGTTGGGGGCCTAATGAAAAACTGTTTTTT. The V call is TRBV6-5, the J call TRBJ1-4; TRBD1 might be the D (6 bases). CDR3 length equals 13 residues. Germline-derived CDR1 and CDR2 are MNHEY and SVGAGI. The germline V and J ends were trimmed by 4 bases and 3 bases, with 6 bases remaining between them.